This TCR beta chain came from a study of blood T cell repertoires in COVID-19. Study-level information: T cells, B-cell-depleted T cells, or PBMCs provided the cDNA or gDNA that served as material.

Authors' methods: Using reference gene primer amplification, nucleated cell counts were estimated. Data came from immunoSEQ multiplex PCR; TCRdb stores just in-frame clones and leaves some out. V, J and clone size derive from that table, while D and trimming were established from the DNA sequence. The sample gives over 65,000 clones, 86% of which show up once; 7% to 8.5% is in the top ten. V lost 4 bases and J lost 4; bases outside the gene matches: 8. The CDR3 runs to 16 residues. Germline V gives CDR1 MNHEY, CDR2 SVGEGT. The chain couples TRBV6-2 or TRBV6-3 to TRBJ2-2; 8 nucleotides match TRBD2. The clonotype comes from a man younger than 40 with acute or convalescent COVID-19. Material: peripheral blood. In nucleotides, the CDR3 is TGTGCCAGCAGTTTCCTTACCGGGAGGGGCACCGGGGAGCTGTTTTTT. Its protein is CASSFLTGRGTGELFF.